The TCR beta chain described here comes from a study of blood T cell repertoires in COVID-19. The germline gives CDR1 SQVTM, CDR2 ANQGSEA. V shed 5 bases and J 4 bases; nucleotides not matched to a gene: 4. This CDR3 contains 13 residues. This clone was detected a few times. The repertoire was sequenced with immunoSEQ multiplex PCR; TCRdb's copy has only in-frame clones and lacks some. The repertoire consists of roughly 120,000 clones, with about 80% occurring once and the leading ten covering 7.5%. The chain is built from TRBV29-1 and TRBJ2-2; 7 bases are a match to TRBD1. The sample consisted of peripheral blood. This receptor was taken from a man aged 65 to 85 with active or convalescent COVID-19. Here the CDR3 reads CSVYTGATGELFF. CDR3 bases: TGCAGCGTTTATACAGGGGCCACCGGGGAGCTGTTTTTT.